This TCR beta chain was retrieved from a study of PD-1 blockade in classical Hodgkin lymphoma. Study-wide results and limits: CD4+ TCR diversity, unlike CD8+, climbed significantly by C4D1.

This CDR3 has 14 amino acids. CDR1 and CDR2 (germline): SGHKS, YYEKEE (reference sequence). V was clipped by 5 bases and J by 5 bases, with 16 bases between them. The time point here: cycle 4 day 1 (C4D1), after five to seven weeks of nivolumab. Each and every patient relapsed after autologous stem cell transplantation, and patients got differing brentuximab vedotin exposure. The protocol was immunoSEQ multiplex PCR, while the TCRdb copy is restricted to in-frame clones and leaves out a portion. Among tens of thousands of clones listed, about 89% were seen once. Comments on this clone: Its antigen is undetermined.

This receptor was identified in a human donor with classical Hodgkin lymphoma. The V call is TRBV5-5, the J call TRBJ2-5, with D tentatively TRBD1 (5 bases). The sample in question was peripheral blood mononuclear cells (PBMCs), obtained before the fourth cycle of nivolumab. Here the CDR3 DNA reads TGTGCCAGCAGTTTCGAGGTGGGGCGGGAGACCCAGTACTTC. It translates to CASSFEVGRETQYF.